This TCR beta chain appears in the sequencing data of a study of blood T cell repertoires in COVID-19. Study-level information: Donors in the United States, Italy and Spain gave samples during acute or convalescent COVID-19.

Cohorts were assigned according to the clinical history that participants reported. A COVID-19 case was met by exposed participants within 2 weeks before study entry. V was shortened by 7 bases and J by 1 base, with 5 bases between the two germline ends. Germline V gene data show CDR1 as MNHEY and CDR2 as SVGAGI. The CDR3 length is 12 residues. Original processing notes: Counts of nucleated cells, estimated from reference gene primer amplification, were obtained. Measured with immunoSEQ multiplex PCR; TCRdb has only the in-frame clones, and not every one. V and J calls plus clone size are reproduced from that table; the DNA served to infer D and trimming. This sample has a few hundred thousand clones; 80% to 90% occur once, and the top ten carry about 4.5%.

The V call is TRBV6-5, the J call TRBJ1-5, with D possibly matching TRBD1 (5 bases). This clonotype was sampled from a woman aged 25-40 years who had been exposed to COVID-19. Specimen: PBMCs or T cells enriched from blood (not recorded which). CDR3 bases: TGTGCCAGCAACAGGAGCAATCAGCCCCAGCATTTT. This translates into CASNRSNQPQHF.